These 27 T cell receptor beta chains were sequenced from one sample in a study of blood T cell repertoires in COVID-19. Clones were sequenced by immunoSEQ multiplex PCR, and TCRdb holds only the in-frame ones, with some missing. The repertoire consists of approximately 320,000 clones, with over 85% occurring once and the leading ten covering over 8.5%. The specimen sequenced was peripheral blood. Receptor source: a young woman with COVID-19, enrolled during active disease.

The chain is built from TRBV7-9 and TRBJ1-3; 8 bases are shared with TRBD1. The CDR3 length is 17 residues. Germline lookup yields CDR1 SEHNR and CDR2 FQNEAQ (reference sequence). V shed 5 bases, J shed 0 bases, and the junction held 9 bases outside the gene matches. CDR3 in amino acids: CASSARTGNPSGNTIYF. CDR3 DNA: TGTGCCAGCAGCGCTAGGACAGGGAATCCCTCTGGAAACACCATATATTTT.

CDR3 DNA sequence: TGTGCCAGCAGCCCCTTTGGGGGGACAGATACGCAGTATTTT. Protein product: CASSPFGGTDTQYF. The chain employs TRBV4-2 and TRBJ2-3, with a tentative D call TRBD2 (6 bases). This CDR3 spans 14 amino acids. V was shortened by 4 bases and J by 3 bases, with 11 bases between the two germline ends. Germline CDR1 reads LGHNA; CDR2 reads YNFKEQ.

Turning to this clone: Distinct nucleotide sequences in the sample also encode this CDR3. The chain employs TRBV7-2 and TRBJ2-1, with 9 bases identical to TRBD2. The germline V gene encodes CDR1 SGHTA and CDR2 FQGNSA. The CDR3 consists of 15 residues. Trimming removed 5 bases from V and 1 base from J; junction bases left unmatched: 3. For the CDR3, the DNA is TGTGCCAGCAGCCGCGGGGGGGGATCCTACAATGAGCAGTTCTTC. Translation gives CASSRGGGSYNEQFF.

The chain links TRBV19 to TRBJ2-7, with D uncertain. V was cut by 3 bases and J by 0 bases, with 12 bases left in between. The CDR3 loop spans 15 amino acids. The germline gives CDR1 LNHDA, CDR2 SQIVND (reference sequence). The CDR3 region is CASSMGVGSSYEQYF. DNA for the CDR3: TGTGCCAGTAGTATGGGCGTGGGCAGCTCCTACGAGCAGTACTTC.

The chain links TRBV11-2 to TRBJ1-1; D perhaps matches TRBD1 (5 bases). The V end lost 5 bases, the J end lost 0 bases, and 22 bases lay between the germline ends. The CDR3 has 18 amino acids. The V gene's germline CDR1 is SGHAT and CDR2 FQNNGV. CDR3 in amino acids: CASSLTPPGGSMNTEAFF. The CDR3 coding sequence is TGTGCCAGCAGCCTTACTCCCCCCGGGGGATCTATGAACACTGAAGCTTTCTTT.

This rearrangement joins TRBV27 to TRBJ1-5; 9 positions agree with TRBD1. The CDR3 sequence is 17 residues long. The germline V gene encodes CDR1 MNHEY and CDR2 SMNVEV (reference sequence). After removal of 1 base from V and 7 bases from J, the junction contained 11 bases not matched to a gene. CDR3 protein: CASSLLPSGTGHQPQHF. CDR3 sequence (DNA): TGTGCCAGCAGTTTATTACCCTCAGGGACAGGGCACCAGCCCCAGCATTTT.

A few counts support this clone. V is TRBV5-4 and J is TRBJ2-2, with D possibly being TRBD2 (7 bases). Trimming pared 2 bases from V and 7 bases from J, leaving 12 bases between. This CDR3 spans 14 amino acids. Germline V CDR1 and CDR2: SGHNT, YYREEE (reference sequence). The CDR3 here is CASSFAGAGGELFF. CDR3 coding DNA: TGTGCCAGCAGCTTTGCGGGGGCGGGCGGGGAGCTGTTTTTT.

The CDR3 loop reads CASRTSGEELFF. The CDR3 nucleotides are TGCGCCAGCAGAACCAGCGGGGAAGAGCTGTTTTTT. The chain couples TRBV5-1 to TRBJ2-2; 7 bases match TRBD2. The V gene end was trimmed by 5 bases and the J gene end by 11 bases; junction bases not matched to a gene: 6. The germline V gene encodes CDR1 SGHRS and CDR2 YFSETQ. The CDR3 consists of 12 residues.

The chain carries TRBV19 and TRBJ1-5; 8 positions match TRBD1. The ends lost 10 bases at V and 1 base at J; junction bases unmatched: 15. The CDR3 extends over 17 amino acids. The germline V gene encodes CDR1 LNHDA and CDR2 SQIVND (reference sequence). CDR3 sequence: CATTLGQGLISNQPQHF. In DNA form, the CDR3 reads TGTGCCACCACCTTAGGACAGGGCCTAATAAGCAATCAGCCCCAGCATTTT.

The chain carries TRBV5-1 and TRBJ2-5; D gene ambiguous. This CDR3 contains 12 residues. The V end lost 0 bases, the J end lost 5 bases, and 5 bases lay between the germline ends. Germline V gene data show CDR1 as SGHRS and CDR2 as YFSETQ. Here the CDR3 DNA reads TGCGCCAGCAGCTTGGCCTACGAGACCCAGTACTTC. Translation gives CASSLAYETQYF.

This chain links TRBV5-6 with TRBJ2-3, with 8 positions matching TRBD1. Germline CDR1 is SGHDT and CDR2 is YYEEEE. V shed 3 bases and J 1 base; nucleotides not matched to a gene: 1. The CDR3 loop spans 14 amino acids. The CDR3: CASSSGQGTDTQYF. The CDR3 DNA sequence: TGTGCCAGCAGCTCGGGACAGGGCACAGATACGCAGTATTTT.

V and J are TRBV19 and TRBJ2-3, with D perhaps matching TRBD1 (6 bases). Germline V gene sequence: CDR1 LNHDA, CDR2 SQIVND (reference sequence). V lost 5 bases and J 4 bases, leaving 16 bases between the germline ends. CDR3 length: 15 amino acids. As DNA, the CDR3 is TGTGCCAGTAGTCATACAGGGTACGATTCAGATACGCAGTATTTT. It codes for CASSHTGYDSDTQYF.

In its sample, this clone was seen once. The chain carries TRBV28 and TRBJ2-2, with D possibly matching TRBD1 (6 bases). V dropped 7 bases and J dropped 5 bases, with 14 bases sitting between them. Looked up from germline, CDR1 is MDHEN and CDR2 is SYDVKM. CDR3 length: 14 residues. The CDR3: CASIGQGRTGELFF. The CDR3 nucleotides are TGTGCCAGCATTGGGCAGGGGCGGACCGGGGAGCTGTTTTTT.

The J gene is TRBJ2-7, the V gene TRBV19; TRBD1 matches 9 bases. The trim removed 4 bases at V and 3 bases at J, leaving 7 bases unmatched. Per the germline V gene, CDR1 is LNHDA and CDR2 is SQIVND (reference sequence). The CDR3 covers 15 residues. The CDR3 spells CASSTPGQGHYEQYF. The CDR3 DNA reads TGTGCCAGTAGTACACCGGGACAGGGACACTACGAGCAGTACTTC.

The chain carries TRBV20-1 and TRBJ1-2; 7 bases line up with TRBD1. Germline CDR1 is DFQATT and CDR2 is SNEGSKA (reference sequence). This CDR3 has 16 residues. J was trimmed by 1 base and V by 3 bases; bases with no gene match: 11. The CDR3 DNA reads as TGCAGTGCTAGTGTCCAGGGGGGAGGTGTTAACTATGGCTACACCTTC. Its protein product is CSASVQGGGVNYGYTF.

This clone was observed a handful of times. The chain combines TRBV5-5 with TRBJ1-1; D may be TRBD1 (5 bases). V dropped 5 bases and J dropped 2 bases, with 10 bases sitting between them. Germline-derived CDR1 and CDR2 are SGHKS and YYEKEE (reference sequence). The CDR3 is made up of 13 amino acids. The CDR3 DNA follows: TGTGCCAGCAGAGGTTGGGGCAACACTGAAGCTTTCTTT. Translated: CASRGWGNTEAFF.

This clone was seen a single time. The CDR3 loop is CASSLVRRAETQYF. The CDR3 region has the DNA TGTGCCAGCAGCTTAGTTCGCAGGGCAGAGACCCAGTACTTC. This chain uses TRBV7-9 with TRBJ2-5, with D possibly matching TRBD1 (5 bases). The V gene's germline CDR1 is SEHNR and CDR2 FQNEAQ (reference sequence). The V and J ends lost 1 base and 4 bases respectively, with 10 bases between them. This CDR3 comprises 14 residues.

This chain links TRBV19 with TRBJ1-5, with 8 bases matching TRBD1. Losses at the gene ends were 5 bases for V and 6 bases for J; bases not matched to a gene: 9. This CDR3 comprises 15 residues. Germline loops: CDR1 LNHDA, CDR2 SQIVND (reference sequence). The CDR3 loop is CASSVGQGLGQPQHF. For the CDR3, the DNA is TGTGCCAGTAGTGTCGGACAGGGATTAGGTCAGCCCCAGCATTTT. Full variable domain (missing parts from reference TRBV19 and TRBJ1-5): DGGITQSPKYLFRKEGQNVTLSCEQNLNHDAMYWYRQDPGQGLRLIYYSQIVNDFQKGDIAEGYSVSREKKESFPLTVTSAQKNPTAFYLCASSVGQGLGQPQHFGDGTRLSIL.

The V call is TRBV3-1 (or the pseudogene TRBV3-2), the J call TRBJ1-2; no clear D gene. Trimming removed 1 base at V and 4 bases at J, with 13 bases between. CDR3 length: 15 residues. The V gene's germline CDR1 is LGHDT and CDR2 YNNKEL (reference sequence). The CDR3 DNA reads TGTGCCAGCAGCCAAGTTCAAAGAGGAGGCTATGGCTACACCTTC. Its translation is CASSQVQRGGYGYTF.

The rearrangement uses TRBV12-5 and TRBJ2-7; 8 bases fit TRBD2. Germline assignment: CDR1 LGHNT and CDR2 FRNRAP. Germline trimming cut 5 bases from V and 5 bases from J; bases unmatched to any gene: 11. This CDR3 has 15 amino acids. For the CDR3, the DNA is TGTGCTAGTGGTCTCCGCCGGGGGGGCTCGGACGAGCAGTACTTC. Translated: CASGLRRGGSDEQYF.

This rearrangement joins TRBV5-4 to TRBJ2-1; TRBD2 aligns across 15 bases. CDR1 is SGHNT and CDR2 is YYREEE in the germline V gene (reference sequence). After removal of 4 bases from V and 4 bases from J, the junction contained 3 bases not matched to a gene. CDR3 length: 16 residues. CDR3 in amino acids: CASSRTSGGGYNEQFF. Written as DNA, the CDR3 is TGTGCCAGCAGCCGGACTAGCGGGGGGGGGTACAATGAGCAGTTCTTC.

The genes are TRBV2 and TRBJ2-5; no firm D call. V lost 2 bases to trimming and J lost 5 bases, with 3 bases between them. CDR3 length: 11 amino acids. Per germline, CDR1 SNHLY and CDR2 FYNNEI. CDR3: CASSEQETQYF. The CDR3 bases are TGTGCCAGCAGTGAACAGGAGACCCAGTACTTC.

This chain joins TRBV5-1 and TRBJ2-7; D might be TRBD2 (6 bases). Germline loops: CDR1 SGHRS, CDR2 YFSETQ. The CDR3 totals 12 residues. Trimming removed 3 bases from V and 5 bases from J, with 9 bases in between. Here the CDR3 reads CASSSRRDEQYF. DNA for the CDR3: TGCGCCAGCAGCTCCCGGAGGGACGAGCAGTACTTC.

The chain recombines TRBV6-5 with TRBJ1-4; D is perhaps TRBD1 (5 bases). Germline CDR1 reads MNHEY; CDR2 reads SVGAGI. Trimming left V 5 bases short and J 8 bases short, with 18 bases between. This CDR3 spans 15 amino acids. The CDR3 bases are TGTGCCAGCAGTCCTCAGGGTTTAGATACGGAAAAACTGTTTTTT. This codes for CASSPQGLDTEKLFF.

The CDR3 nucleotides read TGTGCCAGCAGCTTTAAGCTCTCGGAGACCCAGTACTTC. Encoded protein: CASSFKLSETQYF. V is TRBV5-6 and J is TRBJ2-5, with D unresolved. CDR1 and CDR2 (germline): SGHDT, YYEEEE. CDR3 length: 13 residues. The V gene lost 2 bases and the J gene lost 5 bases, with 10 bases spanning the gap. Full variable domain (outside the CDR3, taken from reference TRBV5-6 and TRBJ2-5): DAGVTQSPTHLIKTRGQQVTLRCSPKSGHDTVSWYQQALGQGPQFIFQYYEEEERQRGNFPDRFSGHQFPNYSSELNVNALLLGDSALYLCASSFKLSETQYFGPGTRLLVL.

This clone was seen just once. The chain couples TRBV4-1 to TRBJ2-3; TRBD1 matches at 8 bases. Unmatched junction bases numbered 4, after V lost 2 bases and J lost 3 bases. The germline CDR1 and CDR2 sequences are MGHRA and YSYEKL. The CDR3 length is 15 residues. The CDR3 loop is CASSQWGTGTDTQYF. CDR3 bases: TGCGCCAGCAGCCAATGGGGGACAGGTACAGATACGCAGTATTTT.

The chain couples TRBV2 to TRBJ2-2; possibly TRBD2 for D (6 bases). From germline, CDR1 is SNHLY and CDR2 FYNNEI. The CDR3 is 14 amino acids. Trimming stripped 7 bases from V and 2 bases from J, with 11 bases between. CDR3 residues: CASKGTHNTGELFF. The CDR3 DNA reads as TGTGCCAGCAAAGGGACTCATAACACCGGGGAGCTGTTTTTT.